This TCR beta chain is from a study of blood T cell repertoires in COVID-19 (dated by TCRdb to about 2020). Regarding the research as a whole: The collaborator samples originated in the United States, Italy and Spain and spanned the acute and convalescent phases of COVID-19. HLA class I and class II types, where available, came from metadata supplied by the sample provider rather than from assay-based typing. A freely available public database, intended as a resource for researchers studying the immune response to SARS-CoV-2, is where the repertoires were released. Deeply sampled blood TCRbeta repertoires from subjects exposed to, actively infected with, or recovered from COVID-19 were included in the dataset. The sample metadata nearly always contained a de-identified subject ID, COVID-19 status, age in years and sex. The material from the prospective study consisted of cDNA or gDNA derived from T cells, B-cell-depleted T cells, or PBMCs. Samples were obtained from the ongoing ImmuneRACE study (first 160 participants) and from roughly 1,300 subjects provided by 6 global collaborators. Paper-wide results and their limitations: Clinical and demographic metadata were provided uncurated, with the amount varying by source and participant.

This clone was observed a handful of times. Its antigen is not yet known. No base-level quality is on record; no much larger clone is a single base apart. V loses 7 bases at its end and J loses 7 bases; junction bases beyond the gene matches: 9. The CDR3 measures 15 amino acids from cysteine to phenylalanine. Here the CDR3 DNA is all that survives: 45 bases in frame from base 1. Per the germline V gene, SNHLY is the CDR1 and FYNNEI is the CDR2. Each collaborating institution followed its own protocols to collect whole blood in K2EDTA tubes. For TCRbeta analysis, collaborator samples were shipped as frozen whole blood, as isolated PBMCs, or as DNA extracted from either sample type. TCRbeta CDR3 regions were amplified from genomic DNA using the immunoSEQ Assay, a bias-controlled multiplex PCR. In the source study's methods: Within the assay, amplification of reference gene primers was used to estimate how many nucleated cells each sample contained. Sequence reads were collapsed and filtered to measure the absolute abundance of every unique TCRbeta CDR3 rearrangement. For each sample, productive Simpson clonality was calculated by taking the square root of Simpson's diversity index across productive rearrangements. This is the immuneACCESS table as TCRdb keeps it, with only in-frame sequences that have V and J called. A part of the clones is gone; compared with another copy, unresolved V genes explain less than half, and the rest is unexplained. The DNA was the basis for D and trimming; V, J and clone size are from that table. The sample table records about 230,000 clones; over 80% of these occur just once. The top ten hold around 2.5% of the sample.

This TCR was recovered from a woman in her 70s with active or convalescent COVID-19. The chain links TRBV2 with TRBJ1-6, with TRBD1 identical over 8 junction bases. Sample: peripheral blood. The nucleotides are TGTGCCAGCACCCTAGAGGGGACAGGAAATTCACCCCTCCACTTT. The resulting protein is CASTLEGTGNSPLHF.